These T cell receptor beta chains were read from a single sample in a study of shared clonotypes between healthy human individuals. Generated by immunoSEQ multiplex PCR, the TCRdb table keeps only in-frame clones and is missing some. The data contain over 2,000,000 clones, roughly 93% of them singletons. The sample was naive CD8+ T cells from PBMCs. Every receptor here comes from a man in his late teens or twenties in good health. Some clones in this sample may be carry-over from other donors' samples. Each CDR3 is given with its conserved first and last residue. D genes are given only for firm matches. Size values are once, few and many counts, or a class for expanded clones, and some rows have none.

j_call clone_size d_call v_call cdr3_aa cdr3_nt
TRBJ2-5 . . TRBV5-6 CASSPILVQETQYF TGTGCCAGCAGCCCAATCTTAGTCCAAGAGACCCAGTACTTC
TRBJ2-1 . . TRBV27 CASSLGSRRYNEQFF TGTGCCAGCAGTTTGGGCAGCCGGAGATACAATGAGCAGTTCTTC
TRBJ1-2 . . TRBV27 CASSFVGTGIYGYTF TGTGCCAGCAGTTTCGTTGGCACAGGAATCTATGGCTACACCTTC
TRBJ2-5 once . TRBV25-1 CASSAGSETQYF TGTGCCAGCAGTGCGGGCAGCGAGACCCAGTACTTC
TRBJ2-3 . TRBD2 TRBV28 CASSLLGFTSGSSDDTQYF TGTGCCAGCAGTTTGCTTGGTTTCACTAGCGGGAGTTCCGACGATACGCAGTATTTT
TRBJ1-1 . . TRBV4-1 CASSHRPGAGTEAFF TGCGCCAGCAGCCATAGGCCAGGGGCGGGCACTGAAGCTTTCTTT
TRBJ2-2 . TRBD2 TRBV27 CASSDLAGVFGGELFF TGTGCCAGCAGTGATCTAGCGGGAGTGTTTGGCGGGGAGCTGTTTTTT
TRBJ2-7 . . TRBV29-1 CSVGQGAPYEQYF TGCAGCGTTGGACAAGGGGCGCCCTACGAGCAGTACTTC
TRBJ2-5 . . TRBV10-3 CASALGIQETQYF TGTGCCTCAGCACTTGGGATCCAAGAGACCCAGTACTTC
TRBJ2-3 . . TRBV11-3 CASSPSGEGLADTQYF TGTGCCAGCAGCCCAAGTGGTGAGGGATTAGCAGATACGCAGTATTTT
TRBJ1-4 . . TRBV15 CATSRVRGASEKLFF TGTGCCACCAGCAGAGTAAGGGGCGCGAGTGAAAAACTGTTTTTT
TRBJ2-7 . TRBD2 TRBV29-1 CSVGGTSGHPSYEQYF TGCAGCGTTGGCGGGACTAGCGGGCATCCCTCCTACGAGCAGTACTTC
TRBJ2-7 . . TRBV27 CASSPWDTLDEQYF TGTGCCAGCAGCCCCTGGGACACGCTCGACGAGCAGTACTTC
TRBJ1-2 . TRBD1 TRBV28 CASSLLGTGGYGYTF TGTGCCAGCAGTTTACTCGGGACAGGGGGATATGGCTACACCTTC
TRBJ2-1 . TRBD1 TRBV6-4 CASSARGQGVNEQFF TGTGCCAGCAGTGCCCGGGGACAGGGTGTCAATGAGCAGTTCTTC
TRBJ2-5 . TRBD2 TRBV6-4 CANPGLAEQETQYF TGTGCCAACCCGGGACTAGCGGAGCAAGAGACCCAGTACTTC
TRBJ2-1 . TRBD2 TRBV7-9 CASSPPSGLSSYNEQFF TGTGCCAGCAGCCCCCCTAGCGGCTTATCGTCCTACAATGAGCAGTTCTTC
TRBJ2-7 . . TRBV11-2 CASRASGSGYYEQYF TGTGCCAGCAGGGCCTCGGGGAGCGGCTACTACGAGCAGTACTTC
TRBJ2-3 . TRBD1 TRBV28 CASSYSGTGEYF TGTGCCAGCAGCTATAGTGGGACAGGGGAGTATTTT
TRBJ2-3 . . TRBV7-2 CASSLGQARLTSTDTQYF TGTGCCAGCAGCTTAGGACAGGCCCGACTCACTAGCACAGATACGCAGTATTTT
TRBJ2-1 . . TRBV7-3 CASSLDGEQFF TGTGCCAGCAGCTTAGACGGTGAGCAGTTCTTC
TRBJ2-5 . . TRBV27 CASSLYPVQETQYF TGTGCCAGCAGTTTGTATCCGGTACAAGAGACCCAGTACTTC
TRBJ2-7 . TRBD1 TRBV4-1 CASSQDLGQWSNEQYF TGCGCCAGCAGCCAAGACCTGGGACAGTGGAGTAACGAGCAGTACTTC
TRBJ1-5 . . TRBV6-6 CASSTGFNQPQHF TGTGCCAGCAGTACAGGCTTCAATCAGCCCCAGCATTTT
TRBJ1-3 . . TRBV9 CASSGNGLGPSGNTIYF TGTGCCAGCAGTGGGAACGGTTTGGGGCCCTCTGGAAACACCATATATTTT
TRBJ2-7 . TRBD2 TRBV18 CASSPREAGGSYEQYF TGTGCCAGCTCCCCACGGGAAGCGGGGGGCTCCTACGAGCAGTACTTC
TRBJ1-1 . . TRBV4-1 CASSLPPHAGMNTEAFF TGCGCCAGCAGCCTCCCCCCCCACGCAGGGATGAACACTGAAGCTTTCTTT
TRBJ2-3 . TRBD1 TRBV29-1 CSGRQGAKDTQYF TGCAGCGGACGACAGGGGGCAAAAGATACGCAGTATTTT
TRBJ2-3 . TRBD2 TRBV5-4 CASSRTGLAGLTDTQYF TGTGCCAGCAGCCGAACCGGACTAGCGGGACTAACAGATACGCAGTATTTT
TRBJ1-5 . . TRBV13 CASSLGPPLSNQPQHF TGTGCCAGCAGCTTAGGCCCCCCCCTTAGCAATCAGCCCCAGCATTTT
TRBJ1-4 . . TRBV27 CASSLSAERNEKLFF TGTGCCAGCAGTTTATCCGCAGAGAGGAATGAAAAACTGTTTTTT
TRBJ2-5 . TRBD2 TRBV7-8 CASSPPGREWETQYF TGTGCCAGCAGCCCCCCTGGGCGGGAGTGGGAGACCCAGTACTTC
TRBJ1-1 . . TRBV27 CASSLRTSSEAFF TGTGCCAGCAGTTTACGGACATCGTCTGAAGCTTTCTTT
TRBJ1-5 . TRBD1 TRBV19 CASSIVGQPRGQPQHF TGTGCCAGTAGTATAGTGGGACAGCCGAGGGGTCAGCCCCAGCATTTT
TRBJ2-2 . . TRBV7-9 CASSLAEGEWTGELFF TGTGCCAGCAGCTTAGCGGAGGGGGAGTGGACCGGGGAGCTGTTTTTT
TRBJ2-7 . . TRBV9 CASSVGSGLSYEQYF TGTGCCAGCAGCGTAGGTAGCGGACTCTCCTACGAGCAGTACTTC
TRBJ2-6 . . TRBV9 CASEHGETDVLTF TGTGCCAGTGAGCACGGCGAGACGGACGTCCTGACTTTC